A selection of T cell receptor beta chains follows, all from one sample in a study of shared clonotypes between healthy human individuals. Profiled with immunoSEQ multiplex PCR; TCRdb holds only in-frame clones, not every one. The data show some 1.5 million clones, about 96% seen once. Sequenced sample: naive CD4+ T cells sorted from blood. Source of these receptors: a man aged 30 to 45 in good health. The CDR3 runs from the conserved cysteine through the conserved F or W. Each record gives: CDR3 length, V gene, J gene, D gene, clone size, CDR3 DNA, CDR3 protein. A D gene is named only where the DNA matches it firmly. For some rows the clone size is stated as once, few or many, or as a class when expanded; others skip it.

cdr3_length: 15; v_call: TRBV6-1; j_call: TRBJ2-7; d_call: .; clone_size: .; cdr3_nt: TGTGCCAGCAGCCGGATAGGAGGGGGCTCCTACGAGCAGTACTTC; cdr3_aa: CASSRIGGGSYEQYF
cdr3_length: 16; v_call: TRBV28; j_call: TRBJ2-7; d_call: TRBD1; clone_size: .; cdr3_nt: TGTGCCAGCAGTCGACCGTGGACAGGGGTCGGATACGAGCAGTACTTC; cdr3_aa: CASSRPWTGVGYEQYF
cdr3_length: 13; v_call: TRBV2; j_call: TRBJ2-4; d_call: .; clone_size: .; cdr3_nt: TGTGCCAGCGGGAACCAGGGTGTAAACATTCAGTACTTC; cdr3_aa: CASGNQGVNIQYF
cdr3_length: 16; v_call: TRBV5-5; j_call: TRBJ1-5; d_call: .; clone_size: .; cdr3_nt: TGTGCCAGCACCGAGGTGGGAGACACATACAATCAGCCCCAGCATTTT; cdr3_aa: CASTEVGDTYNQPQHF
cdr3_length: 14; v_call: TRBV5-1; j_call: TRBJ2-7; d_call: .; clone_size: .; cdr3_nt: TGCGCCAGCAGCTTAAGGCCGCAAACCTACGAGCAGTACTTC; cdr3_aa: CASSLRPQTYEQYF
cdr3_length: 14; v_call: TRBV19; j_call: TRBJ2-5; d_call: .; clone_size: once; cdr3_nt: TGTGCCAGTAGTCCAGGGGGGTCGAGAGAGACCCAGTACTTC; cdr3_aa: CASSPGGSRETQYF
cdr3_length: 12; v_call: TRBV29-1; j_call: TRBJ2-5; d_call: .; clone_size: .; cdr3_nt: TGCAGCGGGGCCGTTGGCCAAGAGACCCAGTACTTC; cdr3_aa: CSGAVGQETQYF
cdr3_length: 14; v_call: TRBV11-3; j_call: TRBJ2-1; d_call: .; clone_size: .; cdr3_nt: TGTGCCAGCAGCATAGGGGGCTCCTACAATGAGCAGTTCTTC; cdr3_aa: CASSIGGSYNEQFF
cdr3_length: 12; v_call: TRBV28; j_call: TRBJ2-5; d_call: .; clone_size: .; cdr3_nt: TGTGCCAGCAGTTTCCGCCAAGAGACCCAGTACTTC; cdr3_aa: CASSFRQETQYF
cdr3_length: 14; v_call: TRBV19; j_call: TRBJ2-3; d_call: .; clone_size: .; cdr3_nt: TGTGCCAGTAGTATTCTAGCGCGCACAGATACGCAGTATTTT; cdr3_aa: CASSILARTDTQYF
cdr3_length: 17; v_call: TRBV10-3; j_call: TRBJ2-7; d_call: TRBD2; clone_size: .; cdr3_nt: TGTGCCACCAACAGTGGGGGACTACAACAAGTTTTTTACGAGCAGTACTTC; cdr3_aa: CATNSGGLQQVFYEQYF
cdr3_length: 13; v_call: TRBV19; j_call: TRBJ2-5; d_call: .; clone_size: .; cdr3_nt: TGTGCCAGTAGCTTGACTATCCAAGAGACCCAGTACTTC; cdr3_aa: CASSLTIQETQYF
cdr3_length: 12; v_call: TRBV7-2; j_call: TRBJ2-5; d_call: .; clone_size: .; cdr3_nt: TGTGCCAGCAGCTTCCCCCGGGAGACCCAGTACTTC; cdr3_aa: CASSFPRETQYF
cdr3_length: 15; v_call: TRBV10-3; j_call: TRBJ2-1; d_call: TRBD2; clone_size: .; cdr3_nt: TGTGCCATCAGTGACAGCGGGAGGACCTACAATGAGCAGTTCTTC; cdr3_aa: CAISDSGRTYNEQFF
cdr3_length: 13; v_call: TRBV6-6; j_call: TRBJ2-7; d_call: .; clone_size: .; cdr3_nt: TGTGCCAGCAGGGAATCAGGGGTTTACGAGCAGTACTTC; cdr3_aa: CASRESGVYEQYF
cdr3_length: 13; v_call: TRBV5-1; j_call: TRBJ2-7; d_call: .; clone_size: .; cdr3_nt: TGCGCCAGCAGCTTCGGGGAAGGGTACGAGCAGTACTTC; cdr3_aa: CASSFGEGYEQYF
cdr3_length: 16; v_call: TRBV9; j_call: TRBJ1-6; d_call: .; clone_size: .; cdr3_nt: TGTGCCAGCAGCGTGAGCCAGAGCTCCTATAATTCACCCCTCCACTTT; cdr3_aa: CASSVSQSSYNSPLHF
cdr3_length: 14; v_call: TRBV18; j_call: TRBJ2-7; d_call: .; clone_size: .; cdr3_nt: TGTGCCAGCTCACGAGGACAGCTGTCCTACGAGCAGTACTTC; cdr3_aa: CASSRGQLSYEQYF
cdr3_length: 14; v_call: TRBV30; j_call: TRBJ2-3; d_call: .; clone_size: .; cdr3_nt: TGTGCCTGGAGTGTAGTTACGGCTAGGGATACGCAGTATTTT; cdr3_aa: CAWSVVTARDTQYF
cdr3_length: 16; v_call: TRBV7-8; j_call: TRBJ2-3; d_call: TRBD2; clone_size: .; cdr3_nt: TGTGCCAGCAGCCGGACTAGCGGGAGGGCCACAGATACGCAGTATTTT; cdr3_aa: CASSRTSGRATDTQYF
cdr3_length: 15; v_call: TRBV10-3; j_call: TRBJ1-2; d_call: .; clone_size: .; cdr3_nt: TGTGCCATCAGTGACTACGTGCGAGCCCCGGACGTCTACACCTTC; cdr3_aa: CAISDYVRAPDVYTF
cdr3_length: 12; v_call: TRBV28; j_call: TRBJ2-7; d_call: .; clone_size: .; cdr3_nt: TGTGCCAGCAGAGAGAACCGGAACGAGCAGTACTTC; cdr3_aa: CASRENRNEQYF
cdr3_length: 15; v_call: TRBV5-1; j_call: TRBJ1-5; d_call: .; clone_size: .; cdr3_nt: TGCGCCAGCAGCTTGGCGGGGGGGTCCAATCAGCCCCAGCATTTT; cdr3_aa: CASSLAGGSNQPQHF
cdr3_length: 16; v_call: TRBV7-9; j_call: TRBJ2-2; d_call: .; clone_size: .; cdr3_nt: TGTGCCAGCAGCTCCCTTCGTCTCGGAAACACCGGGGAGCTGTTTTTT; cdr3_aa: CASSSLRLGNTGELFF
cdr3_length: 15; v_call: TRBV19; j_call: TRBJ1-4; d_call: .; clone_size: .; cdr3_nt: TGTGCCAGTAGTGGATCCGGACCGAGTAATGAAAAACTGTTTTTT; cdr3_aa: CASSGSGPSNEKLFF
cdr3_length: 15; v_call: TRBV19; j_call: TRBJ2-7; d_call: .; clone_size: few; cdr3_nt: TGTGCCAGTAGTACCCGACTAGTCACGTCCTACGAGCAGTACTTC; cdr3_aa: CASSTRLVTSYEQYF
cdr3_length: 15; v_call: TRBV5-1; j_call: TRBJ1-4; d_call: .; clone_size: .; cdr3_nt: TGCGCCAGCAGCTCTAACAGGAGGGTGAATGAAAAACTGTTTTTT; cdr3_aa: CASSSNRRVNEKLFF
cdr3_length: 14; v_call: TRBV2; j_call: TRBJ2-3; d_call: .; clone_size: .; cdr3_nt: TGTGCCAGCAGTGAAGTTACTCGGGAAGATACGCAGTATTTT; cdr3_aa: CASSEVTREDTQYF
cdr3_length: 20; v_call: TRBV28; j_call: TRBJ1-2; d_call: .; clone_size: .; cdr3_nt: TGTGCCAGCAGTTTCTGGGCTGGGGGCGGACAAACTTCAGCTAACTATGGCTACACCTTC; cdr3_aa: CASSFWAGGGQTSANYGYTF
cdr3_length: 15; v_call: TRBV9; j_call: TRBJ2-1; d_call: .; clone_size: .; cdr3_nt: TGTGCCAGCAGCGTAGACGAGGGCCTCTACAATGAGCAGTTCTTC; cdr3_aa: CASSVDEGLYNEQFF
cdr3_length: 15; v_call: TRBV2; j_call: TRBJ1-4; d_call: .; clone_size: once; cdr3_nt: TGTGCCAGCACGAGAACGGGGGGGAGGGCTGAAAAACTGTTTTTT; cdr3_aa: CASTRTGGRAEKLFF
cdr3_length: 13; v_call: TRBV2; j_call: TRBJ2-3; d_call: .; clone_size: .; cdr3_nt: TGTGCCACCCAACGACGGAGCACAGATACGCAGTATTTT; cdr3_aa: CATQRRSTDTQYF
cdr3_length: 16; v_call: TRBV19; j_call: TRBJ1-2; d_call: .; clone_size: .; cdr3_nt: TGTGCCAGTAGCGCCCTTCCGGGGCCGCCCTACTATGGCTACACCTTC; cdr3_aa: CASSALPGPPYYGYTF
cdr3_length: 18; v_call: TRBV7-2; j_call: TRBJ2-2; d_call: TRBD2; clone_size: .; cdr3_nt: TGTGCCAGCAGCTTAAGACTAGCGGGAGGGTTCGGCACCGGGGAGCTGTTTTTT; cdr3_aa: CASSLRLAGGFGTGELFF